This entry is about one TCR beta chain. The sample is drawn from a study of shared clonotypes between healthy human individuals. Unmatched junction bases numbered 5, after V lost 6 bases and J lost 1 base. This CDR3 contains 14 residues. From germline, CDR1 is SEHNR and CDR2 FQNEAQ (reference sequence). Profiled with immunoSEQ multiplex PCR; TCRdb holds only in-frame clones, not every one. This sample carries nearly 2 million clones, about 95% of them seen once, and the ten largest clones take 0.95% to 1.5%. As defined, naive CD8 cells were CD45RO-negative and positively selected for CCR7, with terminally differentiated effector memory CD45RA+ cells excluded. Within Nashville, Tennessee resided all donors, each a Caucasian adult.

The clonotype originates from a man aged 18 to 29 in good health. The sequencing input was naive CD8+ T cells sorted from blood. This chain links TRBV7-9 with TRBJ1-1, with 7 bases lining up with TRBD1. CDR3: CASRGTVENTEAFF. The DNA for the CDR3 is TGTGCCAGCAGAGGGACAGTAGAGAACACTGAAGCTTTCTTT.